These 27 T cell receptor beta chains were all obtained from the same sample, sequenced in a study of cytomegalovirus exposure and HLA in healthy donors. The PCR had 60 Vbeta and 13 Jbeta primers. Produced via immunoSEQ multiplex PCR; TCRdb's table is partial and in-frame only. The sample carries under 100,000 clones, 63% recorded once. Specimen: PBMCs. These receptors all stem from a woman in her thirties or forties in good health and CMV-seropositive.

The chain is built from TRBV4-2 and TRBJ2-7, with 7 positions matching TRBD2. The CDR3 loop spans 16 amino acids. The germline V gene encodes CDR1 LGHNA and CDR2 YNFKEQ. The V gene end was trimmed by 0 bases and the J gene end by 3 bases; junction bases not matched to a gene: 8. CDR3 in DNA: TGTGCCAGCAGCCAAGATCCCCTGAGCGGGAACTACGAGCAGTACTTC. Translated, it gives CASSQDPLSGNYEQYF.

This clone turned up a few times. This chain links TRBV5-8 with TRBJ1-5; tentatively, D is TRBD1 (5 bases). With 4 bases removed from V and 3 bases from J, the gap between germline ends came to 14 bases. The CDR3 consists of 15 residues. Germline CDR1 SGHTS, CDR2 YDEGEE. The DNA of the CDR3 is TGTGCCAGCAGCCCTAGACAGATCCACAATCAGCCCCAGCATTTT. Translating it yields CASSPRQIHNQPQHF.

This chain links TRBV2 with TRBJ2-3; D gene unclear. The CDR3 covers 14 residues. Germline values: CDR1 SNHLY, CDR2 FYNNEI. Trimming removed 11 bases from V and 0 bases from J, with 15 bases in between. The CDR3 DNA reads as TGTGCCGTAACTACACGGCAGAGCACAGATACGCAGTATTTT. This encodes CAVTTRQSTDTQYF.

CDR3 nucleotides: TGTGCCAGTAGTATACGGGGAGGAGCCGGTAATTCACCCCTCCACTTT. It translates to CASSIRGGAGNSPLHF. The J gene is TRBJ1-6, the V gene TRBV19; no definite D call. Germline CDR1 LNHDA, CDR2 SQIVND (reference sequence). The CDR3 totals 16 residues. Trimming took 2 bases from V and 6 from J, leaving 14 bases between them.

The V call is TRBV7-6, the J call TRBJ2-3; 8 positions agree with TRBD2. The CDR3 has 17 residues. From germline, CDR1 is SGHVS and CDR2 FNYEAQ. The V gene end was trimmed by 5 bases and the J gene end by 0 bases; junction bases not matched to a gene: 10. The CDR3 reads CASSTRPSGLSTDTQYF. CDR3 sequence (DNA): TGTGCCAGCAGCACCCGGCCTAGCGGGCTGAGCACAGATACGCAGTATTTT.

The CDR3 nucleotides read TGTGCCAGCAACTCCAACTGGACTGCCACAGATACGCAGTATTTT. It codes for CASNSNWTATDTQYF. The chain joins TRBV7-9 to TRBJ2-3; D may be TRBD2 (5 bases). The V end was cut by 7 bases, the J end by 2 bases, with 16 bases between. Germline V gene data show CDR1 as SEHNR and CDR2 as FQNEAQ (reference sequence). This CDR3 spans 15 amino acids.

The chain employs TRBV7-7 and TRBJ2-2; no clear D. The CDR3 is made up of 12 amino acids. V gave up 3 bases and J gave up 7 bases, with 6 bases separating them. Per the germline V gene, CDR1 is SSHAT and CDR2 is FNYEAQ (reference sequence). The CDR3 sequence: CASSFPGGELFF. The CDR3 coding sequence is TGTGCCAGCAGCTTCCCGGGCGGGGAGCTGTTTTTT.

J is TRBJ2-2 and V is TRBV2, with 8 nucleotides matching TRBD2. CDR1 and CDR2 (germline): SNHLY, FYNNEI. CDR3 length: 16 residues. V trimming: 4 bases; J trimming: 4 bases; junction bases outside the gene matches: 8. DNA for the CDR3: TGTGCCAGCAGTGGCCATAGGACTAGCATCACCGGGGAGCTGTTTTTT. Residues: CASSGHRTSITGELFF. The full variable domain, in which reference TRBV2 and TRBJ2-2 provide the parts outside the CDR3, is EPEVTQTPSHQVTQMGQEVILRCVPISNHLYFYWYRQILGQKVEFLVSFYNNEISEKSEIFDDQFSVERPDGSNFTLKIRSTKLEDSAMYFCASSGHRTSITGELFFGEGSRLTVL.

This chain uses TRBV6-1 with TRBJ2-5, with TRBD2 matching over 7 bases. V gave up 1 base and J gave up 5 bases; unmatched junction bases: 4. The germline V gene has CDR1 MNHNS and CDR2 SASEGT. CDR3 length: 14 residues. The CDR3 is CASSEGGGYETQYF. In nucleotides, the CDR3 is TGTGCCAGCAGTGAAGGGGGGGGATATGAGACCCAGTACTTC.

CDR3 region: CASSLQGIRGEKLFF. CDR3 DNA sequence: TGTGCCAGCAGTTTACAGGGTATTCGGGGGGAAAAACTGTTTTTT. J is TRBJ1-4 and V is TRBV28; D possibly corresponds to TRBD1 (5 bases). Germline-derived CDR1 and CDR2 are MDHEN and SYDVKM. CDR3 length: 15 amino acids. Trimming took off 2 bases at V and 8 bases at J, with 15 bases between the two ends.

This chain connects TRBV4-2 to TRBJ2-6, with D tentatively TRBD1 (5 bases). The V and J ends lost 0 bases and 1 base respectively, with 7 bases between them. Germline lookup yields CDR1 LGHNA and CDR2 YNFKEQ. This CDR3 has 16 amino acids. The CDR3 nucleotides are TGTGCCAGCAGCCAAGACAGGGTATCTGGGGCCAACGTCCTGACTTTC. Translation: CASSQDRVSGANVLTF.

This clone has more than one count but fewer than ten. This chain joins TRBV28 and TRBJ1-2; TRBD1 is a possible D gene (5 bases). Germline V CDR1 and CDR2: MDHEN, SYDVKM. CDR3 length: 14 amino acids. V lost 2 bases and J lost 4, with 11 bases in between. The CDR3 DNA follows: TGTGCCAGCAGTTTAGGGAACAGGCTCTATGGCTACACCTTC. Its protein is CASSLGNRLYGYTF.

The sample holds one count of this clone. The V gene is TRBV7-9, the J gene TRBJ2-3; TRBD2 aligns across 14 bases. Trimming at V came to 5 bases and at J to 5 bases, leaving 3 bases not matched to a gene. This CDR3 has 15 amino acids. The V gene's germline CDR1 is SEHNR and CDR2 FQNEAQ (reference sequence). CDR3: CASSRLAGGLDTQYF. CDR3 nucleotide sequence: TGTGCCAGCAGCCGACTAGCGGGAGGGTTAGATACGCAGTATTTT.

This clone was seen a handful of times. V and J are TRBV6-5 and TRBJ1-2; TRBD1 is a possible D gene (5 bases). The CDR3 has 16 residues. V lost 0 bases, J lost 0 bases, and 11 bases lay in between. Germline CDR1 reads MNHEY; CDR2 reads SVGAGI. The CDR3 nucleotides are TGTGCCAGCAGTTACTCGATACAGGCCGCTAACTATGGCTACACCTTC. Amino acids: CASSYSIQAANYGYTF.

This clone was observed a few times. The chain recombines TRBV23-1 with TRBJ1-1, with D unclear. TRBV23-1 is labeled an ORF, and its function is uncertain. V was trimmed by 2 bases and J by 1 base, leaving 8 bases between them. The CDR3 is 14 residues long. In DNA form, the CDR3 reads TGCGCCAGCAGTCAAAAACACCCGAACACTGAAGCTTTCTTT. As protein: CASSQKHPNTEAFF.

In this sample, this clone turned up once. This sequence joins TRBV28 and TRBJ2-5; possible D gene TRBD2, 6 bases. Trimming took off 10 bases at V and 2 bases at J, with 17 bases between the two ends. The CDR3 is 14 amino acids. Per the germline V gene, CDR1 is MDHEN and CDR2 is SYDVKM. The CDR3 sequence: CATLPGLEQETQYF. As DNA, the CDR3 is TGTGCCACCCTCCCGGGACTGGAACAAGAGACCCAGTACTTC.

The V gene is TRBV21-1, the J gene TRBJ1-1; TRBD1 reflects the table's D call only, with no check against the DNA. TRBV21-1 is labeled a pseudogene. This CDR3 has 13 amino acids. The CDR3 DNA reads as TGTGCCAGCAGCACAGCCGGCAGGACTGAAGCTTTCTTT. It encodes CASSTAGRTEAFF.

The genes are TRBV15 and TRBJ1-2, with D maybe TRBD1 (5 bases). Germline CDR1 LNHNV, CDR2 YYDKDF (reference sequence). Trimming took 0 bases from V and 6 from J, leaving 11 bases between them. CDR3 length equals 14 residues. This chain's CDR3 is CATSRDRGGDGYTF. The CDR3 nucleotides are TGTGCCACCAGCAGAGATAGGGGAGGAGATGGCTACACCTTC. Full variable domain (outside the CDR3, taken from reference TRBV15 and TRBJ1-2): DAMVIQNPRYQVTQFGKPVTLSCSQTLNHNVMYWYQQKSSQAPKLLFHYYDKDFNNEADTPDNFQSRRPNTSFCFLDIRSPGLGDTAMYLCATSRDRGGDGYTFGSGTRLTVV.

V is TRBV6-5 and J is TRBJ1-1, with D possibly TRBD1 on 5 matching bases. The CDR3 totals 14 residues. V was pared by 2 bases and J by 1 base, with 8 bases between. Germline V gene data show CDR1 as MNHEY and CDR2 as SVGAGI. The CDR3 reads CASSYGGANTEAFF. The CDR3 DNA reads TGTGCCAGCAGTTACGGAGGGGCGAACACTGAAGCTTTCTTT.

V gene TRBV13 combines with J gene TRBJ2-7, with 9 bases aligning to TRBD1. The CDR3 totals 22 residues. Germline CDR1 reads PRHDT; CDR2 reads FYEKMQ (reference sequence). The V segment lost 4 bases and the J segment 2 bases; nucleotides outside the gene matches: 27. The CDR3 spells CASSSSLDPGQGILRVAYEQYF. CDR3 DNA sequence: TGTGCCAGCAGCTCCTCACTCGACCCGGGACAGGGTATCCTAAGGGTGGCCTACGAGCAGTACTTC.

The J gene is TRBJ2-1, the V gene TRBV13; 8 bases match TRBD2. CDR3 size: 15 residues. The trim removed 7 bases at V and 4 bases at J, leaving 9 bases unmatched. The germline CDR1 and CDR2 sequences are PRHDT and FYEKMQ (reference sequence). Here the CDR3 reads CASTPGLDLYNEQFF. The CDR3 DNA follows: TGTGCCAGCACCCCGGGACTAGACTTATACAATGAGCAGTTCTTC.

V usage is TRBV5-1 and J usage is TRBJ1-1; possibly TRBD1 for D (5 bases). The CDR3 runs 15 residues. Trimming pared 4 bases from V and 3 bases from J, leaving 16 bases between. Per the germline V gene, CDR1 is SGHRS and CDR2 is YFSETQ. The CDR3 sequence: CASSTRGGKDTEAFF. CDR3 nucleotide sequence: TGCGCCAGCAGCACCCGGGGGGGAAAGGACACTGAAGCTTTCTTT.

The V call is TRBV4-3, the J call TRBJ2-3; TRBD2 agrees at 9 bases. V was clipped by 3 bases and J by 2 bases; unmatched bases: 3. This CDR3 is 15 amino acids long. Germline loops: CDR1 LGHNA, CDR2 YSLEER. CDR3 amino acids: CASSQLAGDTDTQYF. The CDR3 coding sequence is TGCGCCAGCAGCCAGTTAGCGGGGGACACAGATACGCAGTATTTT.

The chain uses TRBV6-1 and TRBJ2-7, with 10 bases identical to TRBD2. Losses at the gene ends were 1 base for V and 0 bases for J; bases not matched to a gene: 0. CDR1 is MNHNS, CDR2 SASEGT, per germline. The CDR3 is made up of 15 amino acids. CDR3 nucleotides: TGTGCCAGCAGTGAAGGACTAGCGGGCTCCTACGAGCAGTACTTC. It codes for CASSEGLAGSYEQYF.

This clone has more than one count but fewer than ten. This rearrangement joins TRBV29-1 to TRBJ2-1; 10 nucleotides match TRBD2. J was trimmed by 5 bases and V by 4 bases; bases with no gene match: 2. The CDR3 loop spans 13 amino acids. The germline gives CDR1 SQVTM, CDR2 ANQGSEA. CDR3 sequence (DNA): TGCAGCGTTGCTACTAGCGGGGACAATGAGCAGTTCTTC. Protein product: CSVATSGDNEQFF.

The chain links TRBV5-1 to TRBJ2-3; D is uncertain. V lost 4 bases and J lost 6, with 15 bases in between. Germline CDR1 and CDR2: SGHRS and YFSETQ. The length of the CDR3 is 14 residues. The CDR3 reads CASSSTGLLDTQYF. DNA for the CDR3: TGCGCCAGCAGCAGTACGGGTCTACTGGATACGCAGTATTTT.

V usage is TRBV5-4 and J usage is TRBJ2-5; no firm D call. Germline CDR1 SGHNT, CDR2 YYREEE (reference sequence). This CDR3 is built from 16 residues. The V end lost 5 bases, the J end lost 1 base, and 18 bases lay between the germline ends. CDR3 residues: CASSPYRREAQETQYF. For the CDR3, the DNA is TGTGCCAGCAGTCCCTATCGTCGTGAGGCCCAAGAGACCCAGTACTTC.